The T cell receptor (beta chain) described here comes from a study of breast tumors, draining lymph nodes, adjacent tissues. Study observations and caveats: Tumor TCR diversity was below lymph nodes but above nontumor tissue. Tumor and nontumor repertoires were significantly more similar in luminal-like than in basal-like breast cancer. Data only fit, rather than demonstrated, lymph node origin of most tumor T cells. Data fit most tumor T cells coming from lymph node, expanding in tumor.

MiXCR, run by TCRdb on the multiplex PCR reads, gives a single entry per CDR3 protein. In the table there are roughly 32,000 distinct CDR3 sequences, over 30% of which are singletons. The CDR3 is 17 amino acids. Germline V gives CDR1 LGHNA, CDR2 YSLEER. Remarks on this clonotype: No antigen is known for it. This sequence may be a read error, since a much larger clone differs from it by one base.

The sequence was collected from a female donor with breast cancer. Some clones in this sample may be carry-over from other donors' samples. The chain is built from TRBV4-3 and TRBJ2-7; 10 nucleotides agree with TRBD2. The sample taken for sequencing was breast tumor tissue. CDR3 sequence: CASSQEAGLAENYERYF. The CDR3 region has the DNA TGCGCCAGCAGCCAAGAGGCAGGACTAGCGGAAAACTACGAGCGGTACTTC.